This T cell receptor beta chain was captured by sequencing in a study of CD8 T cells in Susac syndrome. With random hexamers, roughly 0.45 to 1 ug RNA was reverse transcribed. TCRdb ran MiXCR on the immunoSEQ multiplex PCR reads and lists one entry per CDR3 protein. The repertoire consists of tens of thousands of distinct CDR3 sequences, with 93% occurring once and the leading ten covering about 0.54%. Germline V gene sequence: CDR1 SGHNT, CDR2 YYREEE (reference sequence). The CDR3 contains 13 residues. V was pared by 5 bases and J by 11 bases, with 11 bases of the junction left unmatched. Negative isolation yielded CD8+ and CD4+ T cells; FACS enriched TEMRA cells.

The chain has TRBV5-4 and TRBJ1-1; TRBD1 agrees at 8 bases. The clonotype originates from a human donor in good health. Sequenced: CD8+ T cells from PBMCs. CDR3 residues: CASRAGDRLRAFF. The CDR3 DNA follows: TGTGCCAGCAGGGCAGGGGACAGGCTAAGGGCTTTCTTT.